Below, 3 T cell receptor beta chains from the same sample are listed, as sequenced in a study of T-cell reconstitution after alpha-beta-depleted transplantation in children. Unique molecular identifiers tagged the TCRbeta library. TCRdb independently ran MiXCR on the PCR reads; one entry per CDR3 protein. The top ten hold less than 5% of the sample, which has about 610,000 distinct CDR3 sequences, roughly 10% seen once. Source: PBMCs from the stem cell graft donor, taken from the stem cell graft. The receptors here all came from a human donor who donated a stem cell graft to a child with acute myeloid leukemia.

The genes are TRBV7-6 and TRBJ2-1; 13 positions match TRBD2. Trimming at V came to 5 bases and at J to 9 bases, leaving 7 bases not matched to a gene. The CDR3 extends over 15 amino acids. The V gene's germline CDR1 is SGHVS and CDR2 FNYEAQ. The CDR3: CASSTGLAGASEQFF. The CDR3 bases are TGTGCCAGCAGCACCGGACTAGCGGGAGCGAGTGAGCAGTTCTTC.

The chain is built from TRBV10-3 and TRBJ2-7, with 15 bases lining up with TRBD2. Per the germline V gene, CDR1 is ENHRY and CDR2 is SYGVKD. This CDR3 contains 14 residues. With 7 bases clipped from V and 6 bases from J, the junction kept 4 bases outside the gene matches. As DNA, the CDR3 is TGTGCCATCACTCGGACTAGCGGGAGGGGCGAGCAGTACTTC. Residues: CAITRTSGRGEQYF.

This clonotype has at least ten counts. This chain uses TRBV29-1 with TRBJ2-5, with D perhaps matching TRBD2 (5 bases). This CDR3 is 13 amino acids long. Germline assignment: CDR1 SQVTM and CDR2 ANQGSEA. Between the trimmed V and J ends, which lost 3 bases and 1 base, there was a span of 9 bases. The CDR3: CSVDSGTQETQYF. CDR3 bases: TGCAGCGTTGACTCGGGAACCCAAGAGACCCAGTACTTC. The variable domain in full, completed from reference TRBV29-1 and TRBJ2-5, reads SAVISQKPSRDICQRGTSLTIQCQVDSQVTMMFWYRQQPGQSLTLIATANQGSEATYESGFVIDKFPISRPNLTFSTLTVSNMSPEDSSIYLCSVDSGTQETQYFGPGTRLLVL.